This TCR beta chain was sequenced in a study of blood T cell repertoires in COVID-19. For the study at large: Sites across the United States, Italy and Spain contributed samples from acute and convalescent COVID-19.

Repertoires were generated with immunoSEQ multiplex PCR, while TCRdb's copy carries only in-frame clones and drops some. This table has about 150,000 clones, about 85% appearing once. Points on this clone: Different DNA sequences within this sample yield the same CDR3.

The clonotype was recovered from a man in his sixties with COVID-19, enrolled during active disease. The sequenced material came from peripheral blood.

The CDR3 here is CASSLVTGDYGYTF. CDR3 nucleotide sequence: TGTGCCAGCAGCTTAGTCACAGGGGACTATGGCTACACCTTC. The V call is TRBV7-2, the J call TRBJ1-2, with 7 bases lining up with TRBD1. The length of the CDR3 is 14 residues. The V and J ends lost 1 base and 3 bases, in that order; junction bases with no gene match: 2. Germline assignment: CDR1 SGHTA and CDR2 FQGNSA.